The 17 T cell receptor beta chains presented below share a single source sample, sequenced in a study of blood T cell repertoires in COVID-19. Assay: immunoSEQ multiplex PCR; the TCRdb copy retains only in-frame clones and omits some. Here the sample spans some 350,000 clones, roughly 90% being singletons. The sample comprised PBMCs or T cells enriched from blood (not recorded which). These TCRs come from a woman aged 25 to 45 who had recovered from COVID-19.

Of note for this clone: Other DNA sequences in this sample translate to the same CDR3. The chain recombines TRBV3-1 (or the pseudogene TRBV3-2) with TRBJ1-3; D gene ambiguous. V was trimmed by 2 bases and J by 0 bases, leaving 5 bases between them. Germline assignment: CDR1 LGHDT and CDR2 YNNKEL (reference sequence). The length of the CDR3 is 14 residues. CDR3 sequence: CASSQTSSGNTIYF. The DNA of the CDR3 is TGTGCCAGCAGCCAAACAAGCTCTGGAAACACCATATATTTT.

J is TRBJ1-1 and V is TRBV6-9; 7 positions agree with TRBD1. The CDR3 is 15 amino acids. V dropped 4 bases and J dropped 4; count of bases not matched to a gene: 9. The germline CDR1 and CDR2 sequences are MNHGY and SVAAGI. In nucleotides, the CDR3 is TGTGCCAGCAGTTTCCCGGGACAGATGGGCACTGAAGCTTTCTTT. Amino acids: CASSFPGQMGTEAFF.

This rearrangement joins TRBV5-5 to TRBJ1-5; 9 bases are shared with TRBD1. The CDR3 consists of 15 residues. Per the germline V gene, CDR1 is SGHKS and CDR2 is YYEKEE (reference sequence). The V segment lost 3 bases and the J segment 6 bases; nucleotides outside the gene matches: 7. DNA of the CDR3: TGTGCCAGCAGCTGGGGACAGGGAGGAGGTCAGCCCCAGCATTTT. It encodes CASSWGQGGGQPQHF.

The chain couples TRBV7-9 to TRBJ1-1, with D possibly TRBD1 on 5 matching bases. This CDR3 is built from 13 residues. Per the germline V gene, CDR1 is SEHNR and CDR2 is FQNEAQ (reference sequence). Trimming pared 0 bases from V and 4 bases from J, leaving 6 bases between. This CDR3 reads CASSLAGATEAFF. The DNA for the CDR3 is TGTGCCAGCAGCTTAGCAGGGGCCACTGAAGCTTTCTTT.

The V call is TRBV2, the J call TRBJ1-6; the match to TRBD1 covers 7 bases. The CDR3 has 15 residues. J gave up 9 bases and V 10 bases, and 15 bases lay outside the gene matches. Germline V gives CDR1 SNHLY, CDR2 FYNNEI. The CDR3 nucleotides read TGTGCCACCCAGGGGGTAGGGCGGTCGGGTTCACCCCTCCACTTT. Translating it yields CATQGVGRSGSPLHF. The whole variable domain, remainder taken from reference TRBV2 and TRBJ1-6, is EPEVTQTPSHQVTQMGQEVILRCVPISNHLYFYWYRQILGQKVEFLVSFYNNEISEKSEIFDDQFSVERPDGSNFTLKIRSTKLEDSAMYFCATQGVGRSGSPLHFGNGTRLTVT.

This clone appeared a few times. J is TRBJ1-2 and V is TRBV4-2; 8 nucleotides match TRBD1. The junction had 4 bases not matched to a gene; V was cut back by 2 bases and J by 5 bases. The CDR3 runs 14 residues. The germline V gene encodes CDR1 LGHNA and CDR2 YNFKEQ. CDR3 residues: CASSQPQGAYGYTF. CDR3 DNA: TGTGCCAGCAGCCAACCCCAGGGGGCATATGGCTACACCTTC.

V usage is TRBV11-3 and J usage is TRBJ1-1; D is ambiguous. The CDR3 is 13 amino acids. Per germline, CDR1 SGHNT and CDR2 YENEEA. The V end was cut by 5 bases, the J end by 5 bases, with 12 bases between. The chain's CDR3 is CASSPRAGTEAFF. The CDR3 bases are TGTGCCAGCAGCCCAAGGGCGGGAACTGAAGCTTTCTTT.

The chain links TRBV9 to TRBJ1-1; possible D gene TRBD1, 6 bases. The V gene's germline CDR1 is SGDLS and CDR2 YYNGEE. This CDR3 contains 15 residues. Between the trimmed V and J ends, which lost 3 bases and 2 bases, there was a span of 14 bases. The CDR3 nucleotides read TGTGCCAGCAGCGCCGATTACAGGGTCAACACTGAAGCTTTCTTT. Translated, it gives CASSADYRVNTEAFF. Complete variable domain (other parts from reference TRBV9 and TRBJ1-1): DSGVTQTPKHLITATGQRVTLRCSPRSGDLSVYWYQQSLDQGLQFLIQYYNGEERAKGNILERFSAQQFPDLHSELNLSSLELGDSALYFCASSADYRVNTEAFFGQGTRLTVV.

This clone is a singleton in its sample. This chain connects TRBV5-1 to TRBJ1-1; TRBD1 aligns across 7 bases. The germline V gene has CDR1 SGHRS and CDR2 YFSETQ. Germline trimming cut 0 bases from V and 0 bases from J; bases unmatched to any gene: 5. The CDR3 contains 16 residues. CDR3: CASSLARGDMNTEAFF. The CDR3 DNA reads as TGCGCCAGCAGCTTGGCCAGGGGGGACATGAACACTGAAGCTTTCTTT.

The V gene is TRBV11-3, the J gene TRBJ2-2; D uncertain. Trimming cost V 5 bases and J 5 bases, with 9 bases left between them. Germline CDR1 and CDR2: SGHNT and YENEEA. CDR3 size: 13 residues. Here the CDR3 reads CASSPSRTGELFF. Written as DNA, the CDR3 is TGTGCCAGCAGCCCCTCGCGGACCGGGGAGCTGTTTTTT.

This chain connects TRBV5-6 to TRBJ1-2; tentative D call: TRBD1 (6 bases). CDR3 length: 14 amino acids. Per the germline V gene, CDR1 is SGHDT and CDR2 is YYEEEE. Trimming stripped 4 bases from V and 5 bases from J, with 15 bases between. CDR3 bases: TGTGCCAGCAGCCCCGGACAGTTTGGTTATGGCTACACCTTC. Its translation is CASSPGQFGYGYTF.

This sequence joins TRBV28 and TRBJ1-2; 7 bases align to TRBD1. Looked up from germline, CDR1 is MDHEN and CDR2 is SYDVKM. V was pared by 7 bases and J by 8 bases, with 7 bases of the junction left unmatched. The CDR3 spans 12 residues. This chain's CDR3 is CASTTGVDGYTF. Written as DNA, the CDR3 is TGTGCCAGCACTACAGGGGTCGACGGCTACACCTTC.

In DNA, the CDR3 is TGTGCCAGCAGCACGGCCGGGGGGGAGACCCAGTACTTC. Residues: CASSTAGGETQYF. The chain combines TRBV12-3 or TRBV12-4 with TRBJ2-5, with 7 bases matching TRBD2. Trimming took 6 bases from V and 5 from J; bases not matched to a gene: 6. This CDR3 contains 13 residues.

The chain links TRBV18 to TRBJ1-5; 9 bases agree with TRBD1. The V gene end was trimmed by 3 bases and the J gene end by 0 bases; junction bases not matched to a gene: 3. Germline CDR1 and CDR2: KGHSH and LQKENI. CDR3 length equals 16 residues. The CDR3 bases are TGTGCCAGCTCACCGGGACAGGGTTATAGCAATCAGCCCCAGCATTTT. It is translated as CASSPGQGYSNQPQHF. The whole variable domain, remainder taken from reference TRBV18 and TRBJ1-5, is NAGVMQNPRHLVRRRGQEARLRCSPMKGHSHVYWYRQLPEEGLKFMVYLQKENIIDESGMPKERFSAEFPKEGPSILRIQQVVRGDSAAYFCASSPGQGYSNQPQHFGDGTRLSIL.

J is TRBJ1-2 and V is TRBV19; D is unclear. There are 12 residues in the CDR3. Germline CDR1 LNHDA, CDR2 SQIVND (reference sequence). Trimming removed 3 bases from V and 8 bases from J, with 10 bases in between. The CDR3, as DNA: TGTGCCAGTAGTATTATGGCTTTCGGCTACACCTTC. Translation gives CASSIMAFGYTF. The whole variable domain, remainder taken from reference TRBV19 and TRBJ1-2, is DGGITQSPKYLFRKEGQNVTLSCEQNLNHDAMYWYRQDPGQGLRLIYYSQIVNDFQKGDIAEGYSVSREKKESFPLTVTSAQKNPTAFYLCASSIMAFGYTFGSGTRLTVV.

This clone showed up just once. The CDR3 spells CASSLERGNTGELFF. The CDR3 bases are TGTGCCAGCAGCTTAGAGCGGGGGAACACCGGGGAGCTGTTTTTT. This chain uses TRBV7-8 with TRBJ2-2; 7 bases line up with TRBD2. Losses at the gene ends were 1 base for V and 1 base for J; bases not matched to a gene: 0. The CDR3 runs to 15 residues. CDR1 and CDR2 (germline): SGHVS, FQNEAQ. The variable domain in full, completed from reference TRBV7-8 and TRBJ2-2, reads GAGVSQSPRYKVAKRGQDVALRCDPISGHVSLFWYQQALGQGPEFLTYFQNEAQLDKSGLPSDRFFAERPEGSVSTLKIQRTQQEDSAVYLCASSLERGNTGELFFGEGSRLTVL.

A few counts support this clone. The chain recombines TRBV9 with TRBJ1-4; possible D gene TRBD1, 5 bases. This CDR3 has 14 amino acids. Germline V lookup: CDR1 SGDLS, CDR2 YYNGEE. Between the trimmed V and J ends, which lost 4 bases and 8 bases, there was a span of 15 bases. The CDR3 sequence is CASSPGISGEKLFF. The CDR3 DNA reads as TGTGCCAGCAGCCCAGGGATTAGCGGCGAAAAACTGTTTTTT.